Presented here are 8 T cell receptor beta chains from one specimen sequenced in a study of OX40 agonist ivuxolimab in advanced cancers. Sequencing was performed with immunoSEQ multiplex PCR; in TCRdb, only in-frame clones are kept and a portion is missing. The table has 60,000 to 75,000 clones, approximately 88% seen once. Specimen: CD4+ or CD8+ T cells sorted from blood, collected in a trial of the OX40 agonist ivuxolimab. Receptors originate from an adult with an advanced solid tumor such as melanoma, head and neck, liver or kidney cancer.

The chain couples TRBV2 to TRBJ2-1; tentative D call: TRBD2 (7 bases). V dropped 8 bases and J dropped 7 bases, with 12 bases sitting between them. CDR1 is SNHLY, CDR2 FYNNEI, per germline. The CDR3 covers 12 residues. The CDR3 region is CASLGRGNEQFF. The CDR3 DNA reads TGTGCCAGCCTAGGGAGGGGGAATGAGCAGTTCTTC. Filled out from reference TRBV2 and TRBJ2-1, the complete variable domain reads EPEVTQTPSHQVTQMGQEVILRCVPISNHLYFYWYRQILGQKVEFLVSFYNNEISEKSEIFDDQFSVERPDGSNFTLKIRSTKLEDSAMYFCASLGRGNEQFFGPGTRLTVL.

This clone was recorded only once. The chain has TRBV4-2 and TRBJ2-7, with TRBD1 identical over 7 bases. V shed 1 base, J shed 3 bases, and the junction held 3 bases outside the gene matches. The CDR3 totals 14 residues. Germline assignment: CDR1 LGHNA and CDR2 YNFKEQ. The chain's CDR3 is CASSQGDSGYEQYF. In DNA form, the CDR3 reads TGTGCCAGCAGCCAAGGGGACAGCGGCTACGAGCAGTACTTC.

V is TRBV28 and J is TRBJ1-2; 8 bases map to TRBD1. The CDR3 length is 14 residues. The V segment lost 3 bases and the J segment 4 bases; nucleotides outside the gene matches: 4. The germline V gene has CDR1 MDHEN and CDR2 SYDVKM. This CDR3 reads CASSLWGTGYGYTF. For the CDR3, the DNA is TGTGCCAGCAGTTTGTGGGGGACAGGCTATGGCTACACCTTC.

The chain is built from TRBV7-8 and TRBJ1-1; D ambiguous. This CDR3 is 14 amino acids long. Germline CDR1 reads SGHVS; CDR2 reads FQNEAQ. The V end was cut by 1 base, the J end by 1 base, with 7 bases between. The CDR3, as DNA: TGTGCCAGCAGCTTAGGCAGGTGGAACACTGAAGCTTTCTTT. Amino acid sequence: CASSLGRWNTEAFF.

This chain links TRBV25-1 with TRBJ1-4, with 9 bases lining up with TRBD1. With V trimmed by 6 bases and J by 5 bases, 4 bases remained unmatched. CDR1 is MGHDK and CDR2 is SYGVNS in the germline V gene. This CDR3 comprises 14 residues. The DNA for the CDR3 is TGTGCCAGCAGCCCCGGGACAGGGAATGAAAAACTGTTTTTT. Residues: CASSPGTGNEKLFF.

CDR3 bases: TGTGCCAGCAGCCGACCGGGACTAGCGGGGCCCCATGAGCAGTTCTTC. Protein sequence: CASSRPGLAGPHEQFF. J is TRBJ2-1 and V is TRBV27, with 13 bases fitting TRBD2. Germline CDR1 and CDR2: MNHEY and SMNVEV (reference sequence). This CDR3 has 16 residues. V was pared by 6 bases and J by 8 bases, with 10 bases of the junction left unmatched.

DNA for the CDR3: TGCAGCGGCGGGAGTGGAGAGACCCAGTACTTC. Protein: CSGGSGETQYF. V and J are TRBV29-1 and TRBJ2-5; 7 bases are a match to TRBD2. Germline V CDR1 and CDR2: SQVTM, ANQGSEA. The CDR3 is 11 amino acids. V gave up 7 bases and J gave up 4 bases; unmatched junction bases: 3.

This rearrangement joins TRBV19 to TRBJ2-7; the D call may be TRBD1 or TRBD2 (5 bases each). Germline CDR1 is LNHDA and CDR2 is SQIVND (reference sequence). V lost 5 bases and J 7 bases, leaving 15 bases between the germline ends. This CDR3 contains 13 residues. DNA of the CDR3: TGTGCCAGTAGTGGGGACGGGTCTGGGGAGCAGTACTTC. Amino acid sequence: CASSGDGSGEQYF.